Detailed here is one T cell receptor beta chain. The data originate from a study of technical replicates of blood from several donors. Trimming cost V 6 bases and J 5 bases, with 16 bases left between them. The CDR3 loop spans 14 amino acids. CDR1 is MDHEN, CDR2 SYDVKM, per germline. Generated by immunoSEQ multiplex PCR, the TCRdb table keeps only in-frame clones and is missing some. This table has about 90,000 clones, 85% to 95% appearing once. The receptor was isolated from a human donor in good health. This chain uses TRBV28 with TRBJ2-5; D perhaps matches TRBD2 (6 bases). Specimen: T cells isolated from PBMCs. The CDR3 DNA follows: TGTGCCAGCAGCACCTGGACCAGCGGGGAGACCCAGTACTTC. Its protein is CASSTWTSGETQYF.